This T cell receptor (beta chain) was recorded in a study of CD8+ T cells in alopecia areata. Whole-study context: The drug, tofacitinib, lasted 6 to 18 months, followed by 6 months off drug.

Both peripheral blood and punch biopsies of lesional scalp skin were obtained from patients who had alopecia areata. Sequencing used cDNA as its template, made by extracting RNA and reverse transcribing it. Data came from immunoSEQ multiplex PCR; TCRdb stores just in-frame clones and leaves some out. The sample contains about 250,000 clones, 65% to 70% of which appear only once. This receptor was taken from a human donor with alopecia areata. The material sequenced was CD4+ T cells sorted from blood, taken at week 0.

The CDR3 DNA follows: TGTGCCAGCAGCTTAGTTGTGGAGGGGCAGTACTTC. Translating it yields CASSLVVEGQYF. The chain is built from TRBV11-2 and TRBJ2-7; D is perhaps TRBD2 (6 bases). V shed 1 base and J shed 9 bases, with 10 bases lying between them. The CDR3 length is 12 residues. Looked up from germline, CDR1 is SGHAT and CDR2 is FQNNGV. Based on the CDR3 plus reference TRBV11-2 and TRBJ2-7, the full variable domain is EAGVAQSPRYKIIEKRQSVAFWCNPISGHATLYWYQQILGQGPKLLIQFQNNGVVDDSQLPKDRFSAERLKGVDSTLKIQPAKLEDSAVYLCASSLVVEGQYFGPGTRLTVT.